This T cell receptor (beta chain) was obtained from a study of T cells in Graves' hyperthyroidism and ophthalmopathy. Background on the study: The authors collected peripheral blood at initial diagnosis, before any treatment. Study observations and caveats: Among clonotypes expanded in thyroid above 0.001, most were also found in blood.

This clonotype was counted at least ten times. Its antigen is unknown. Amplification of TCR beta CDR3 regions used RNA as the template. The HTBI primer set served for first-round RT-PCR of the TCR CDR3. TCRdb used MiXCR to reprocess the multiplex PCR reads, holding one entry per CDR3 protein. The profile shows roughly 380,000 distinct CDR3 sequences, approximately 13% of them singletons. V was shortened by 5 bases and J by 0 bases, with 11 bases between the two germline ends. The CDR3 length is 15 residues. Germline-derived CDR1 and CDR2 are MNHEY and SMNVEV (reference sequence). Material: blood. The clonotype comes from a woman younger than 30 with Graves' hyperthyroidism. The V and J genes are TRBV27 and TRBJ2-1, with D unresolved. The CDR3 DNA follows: TGTGCCAGCAGTCTCGCCGCCAGCTCCTACAATGAGCAGTTCTTC. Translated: CASSLAASSYNEQFF.